A selection of T cell receptor beta chains follows, all from one sample in a study of T-cell reconstitution after alpha-beta-depleted transplantation in children. TCRdb re-derived calls from the PCR reads in MiXCR, one entry per CDR3 protein. The table shows 780,000 or so distinct CDR3 sequences, with 15% to 20% occurring only once. Material: PBMCs, mostly from graft donor cells, obtained 360 days after TCRalphabeta/CD19-depleted stem cell transplant. The receptors shown here come from a male patient aged 10-17 years who had a stem cell transplant for acute lymphoblastic leukemia, so the T cells may come from the graft donor. CDR3s include the opening cysteine and the closing phenylalanine or tryptophan. A D gene is named only where the DNA matches it firmly. The size of a clone is reported for some rows only, either as once, few or many, or as a class for expanded clones.

V,J,D,size,CDR3,DNA
TRBV9,TRBJ1-1,TRBD1,few,CASSVAGQGATEAFF,TGTGCCAGCAGCGTAGCAGGACAGGGGGCGACTGAAGCTTTCTTT
TRBV7-2,TRBJ2-3,.,.,CATRSPVLDTQYF,TGTGCCACCAGGAGCCCCGTATTAGATACGCAGTATTTT
TRBV10-3,TRBJ2-1,.,few,CAISERRIVDEQFF,TGTGCCATCAGTGAGCGACGGATTGTCGATGAGCAGTTCTTC
TRBV2,TRBJ2-1,TRBD2,once,CASRFSGRAGGNEQFF,TGTGCCAGCAGATTTAGCGGGAGGGCCGGGGGCAATGAGCAGTTCTTC
TRBV10-1,TRBJ2-6,TRBD1,many,CASSYGTDGANVLTF,TGCGCCAGCAGTTACGGGACAGACGGGGCCAACGTCCTGACTTTC
TRBV12-3/TRBV12-4,TRBJ1-5,.,.,CASSTGEGPDQPQHF,TGTGCCAGCAGCACCGGGGAGGGACCTGATCAGCCCCAGCATTTT
TRBV15,TRBJ2-2,TRBD1,.,CATRRDRANTGELFF,TGTGCCACCAGACGCGACAGGGCGAACACCGGGGAGCTGTTTTTT
TRBV28,TRBJ1-5,TRBD1,.,CASSPGTGGAHSNQPQHF,TGTGCCAGCAGCCCCGGGACAGGGGGCGCCCACTCCAATCAGCCCCAGCATTTT
TRBV20-1,TRBJ2-3,TRBD2,few,CSANMLAGRAHRDTQYF,TGCAGTGCCAATATGCTCGCAGGGAGGGCCCACAGAGATACGCAGTATTTT
TRBV4-2,TRBJ2-5,TRBD2,.,CASSQEGLASETQYF,TGTGCCAGCAGCCAAGAGGGACTAGCCAGTGAGACCCAGTACTTC
TRBV2,TRBJ2-1,.,few,CASANRPYSPDNEQFF,TGTGCCAGCGCTAATAGGCCGTATTCCCCAGACAATGAGCAGTTCTTC
TRBV5-6,TRBJ2-3,TRBD2,few,CASSLEIGRATDTQYF,TGTGCCAGCAGCTTGGAGATCGGGAGGGCTACAGATACGCAGTATTTT
TRBV27,TRBJ2-2,.,few,CASKPSNTGELFF,TGTGCCAGCAAACCGTCTAACACCGGGGAGCTGTTTTTT
TRBV11-2,TRBJ2-1,TRBD2,few,CASSFGLGVALFNEQFF,TGTGCCAGCAGCTTTGGACTAGGAGTGGCCTTATTCAATGAGCAGTTCTTC
TRBV27,TRBJ2-3,.,.,CASRRPGTPTDTQYF,TGTGCCAGCCGTCGGCCGGGGACGCCCACAGATACGCAGTATTTT
TRBV29-1,TRBJ2-7,.,few,CSVAHGLGYEQYF,TGCAGCGTTGCCCACGGCCTCGGATACGAGCAGTACTTC
TRBV7-8,TRBJ2-3,.,few,CASSYPRGITDTQYF,TGTGCCAGCAGCTATCCTAGGGGGATCACAGATACGCAGTATTTT
TRBV14,TRBJ2-2,TRBD1,.,CASSRYGTENTGELFF,TGTGCCAGCAGCCGATATGGGACAGAGAACACCGGGGAGCTGTTTTTT
TRBV4-2,TRBJ1-5,TRBD1,.,CASSLTPGTGGSSGAQHF,TGTGCCAGCAGCCTGACTCCCGGGACAGGGGGATCCTCGGGGGCCCAGCATTTT
TRBV10-3,TRBJ2-7,TRBD2,few,CAISDTTPPSGRIPYEQYF,TGTGCCATCAGTGACACCACACCCCCGAGCGGGAGGATCCCCTACGAGCAGTACTTC
TRBV20-1,TRBJ2-2,TRBD2,.,CSARFSGLIHTGELFF,TGCAGTGCTAGGTTTAGCGGGCTTATCCACACCGGGGAGCTGTTTTTT
TRBV20-1,TRBJ2-7,TRBD2,.,CSRGSGGAYEQYF,TGTAGCAGGGGCAGCGGGGGGGCCTACGAGCAGTACTTC
TRBV2,TRBJ2-1,TRBD2,.,CASLTSGRANEQFF,TGTGCCAGTTTGACTAGCGGGAGGGCCAATGAGCAGTTCTTC
TRBV18,TRBJ2-3,TRBD1,.,CASSPRRGSHSGSTDTQYF,TGTGCCAGCTCACCACGCAGGGGGTCCCACAGCGGCAGCACAGATACGCAGTATTTT
TRBV5-1,TRBJ2-7,TRBD2,few,CASSYTSGKHYEQYF,TGCGCCAGCAGCTATACTAGCGGGAAGCACTACGAGCAGTACTTC
TRBV28,TRBJ1-5,TRBD1,.,CASSPDRGGIGSQPQHF,TGTGCCAGCAGTCCCGACAGGGGCGGTATTGGCTCTCAGCCCCAGCATTTT
TRBV7-9,TRBJ2-7,.,few,CASSLALSGYEQYF,TGTGCCAGCAGCTTAGCGCTCAGCGGCTACGAGCAGTACTTC
TRBV12-3/TRBV12-4,TRBJ2-1,.,few,CASTPYGTPYNEQSF,TGTGCCAGCACCCCTTACGGGACTCCGTACAATGAGCAGTCCTTC
TRBV15,TRBJ1-3,.,many,CATSRDRGSGNTIYF,TGTGCCACCAGCAGAGATAGGGGATCCGGAAACACCATATATTTT
TRBV5-1,TRBJ1-5,.,.,CASTLDGSQQPQHF,TGCGCCAGCACGCTGGACGGCTCACAGCAGCCCCAGCATTTT
TRBV9,TRBJ2-3,TRBD2,few,CASSTFSGSRQDTQYF,TGTGCCAGCAGCACCTTTAGCGGGAGTCGGCAAGATACGCAGTATTTT
TRBV4-2,TRBJ2-2,TRBD1,few,CASSQLPPGQVLSPNTGELFF,TGTGCCAGCAGCCAACTGCCTCCGGGACAGGTCCTGTCCCCGAACACCGGGGAGCTGTTTTTT
TRBV5-5,TRBJ2-7,.,few,CASSSPGVWDEQYF,TGTGCCAGCAGCTCGCCGGGGGTATGGGACGAGCAGTACTTC
TRBV9,TRBJ2-7,TRBD2,few,CASSVSGRSYEQYF,TGTGCCAGCAGCGTTAGCGGGAGATCCTACGAGCAGTACTTC
TRBV10-1,TRBJ2-7,.,.,CASGDGGVPLYEQYF,TGCGCCAGCGGTGACGGAGGGGTTCCCCTCTACGAGCAGTACTTC
TRBV2,TRBJ2-5,TRBD2,.,CASRKTSVLQETQYF,TGTGCCAGCAGGAAGACTAGCGTACTACAAGAGACCCAGTACTTC
TRBV18,TRBJ2-7,TRBD1,few,CASSPPGTGAPYEQYF,TGTGCCAGCTCACCACCCGGGACAGGGGCTCCCTACGAGCAGTACTTC